A selection of T cell receptor beta chains follows, all from one sample in a study of OX40 agonist ivuxolimab in advanced cancers. TCRdb's copy holds only in-frame clones and misses some; the assay was immunoSEQ multiplex PCR. The top ten hold over 1.1% of the sample, which has 30,000 to 35,000 clones, around 81% seen once. This material consisted of CD4+ or CD8+ T cells sorted from blood, taken in a trial of the OX40 agonist ivuxolimab. The receptors originated from an adult with an advanced solid tumor such as melanoma, head and neck, liver or kidney cancer. The CDR3 runs from the conserved cysteine through the conserved F or W. A D gene is named only where the DNA matches it firmly. Only part of the rows carry a size: once, few, many, or a class if the clone is expanded.

D: .; size: .; V: TRBV10-1; J: TRBJ2-1; DNA: TGCGCCAGCAGTGGAGGGATTTTGAATGAGCAGTTCTTC; CDR3: CASSGGILNEQFF
D: TRBD1; size: .; V: TRBV19; J: TRBJ2-7; DNA: TGTGCCAGTAGTACGGCAGGGGGCTCCTACGAGCAGTACTTC; CDR3: CASSTAGGSYEQYF
D: TRBD2; size: .; V: TRBV5-1; J: TRBJ2-3; DNA: TGCGCCAGCAGCCCCGGGACTAGCAGCACAGATACGCAGTATTTT; CDR3: CASSPGTSSTDTQYF
D: TRBD1; size: once; V: TRBV23-1; J: TRBJ2-1; DNA: TGCGCCAGCAGTCAGGTGGTGGACAGGGCTTGTAATGAGCAGTTCTTC; CDR3: CASSQVVDRACNEQFF
D: TRBD2; size: once; V: TRBV29-1; J: TRBJ2-1; DNA: TGCAGCGTTGTGGCGGGGGGGTACAATGAGCAGTTCTTC; CDR3: CSVVAGGYNEQFF
D: .; size: .; V: TRBV18; J: TRBJ1-5; DNA: TGTGCCAGCTCTGGGGGTCTTAGGCAGCCCCAGCATTTT; CDR3: CASSGGLRQPQHF
D: .; size: few; V: TRBV5-1; J: TRBJ1-1; DNA: TGCGCCAGCAGCCCACTACCCCTGCGTACTGAAGCTTTCTTT; CDR3: CASSPLPLRTEAFF
D: .; size: .; V: TRBV11-2; J: TRBJ1-2; DNA: TGTGCCAGCAGCTTCAGGGGCTATGGCTACACCTTC; CDR3: CASSFRGYGYTF
D: TRBD2; size: .; V: TRBV10-3; J: TRBJ2-5; DNA: TGTGCCATCAGCGGCGGGGGGGCCTGGGAGACCCAGTACTTC; CDR3: CAISGGGAWETQYF
D: TRBD2; size: .; V: TRBV19; J: TRBJ2-1; DNA: TGTGCCAGTAGTATTAGCGGGAGACTGAATGAGCAGTTCTTC; CDR3: CASSISGRLNEQFF
D: TRBD1; size: .; V: TRBV7-9; J: TRBJ1-1; DNA: TGTGCCAGCGGACAGGGGATGAACACTGAAGCTTTCTTT; CDR3: CASGQGMNTEAFF
D: .; size: .; V: TRBV6-5; J: TRBJ1-5; DNA: TGTGCCAGCAGCCGAGGAAAGGATCAGCCCCAGCATTTT; CDR3: CASSRGKDQPQHF
D: .; size: .; V: TRBV2; J: TRBJ2-1; DNA: TGTGCCGGGGGTAGTTACAATGAGCAGTTCTTC; CDR3: CAGGSYNEQFF
D: TRBD1; size: .; V: TRBV5-1; J: TRBJ1-2; DNA: TGCGCCAGCAGCTTGGGACAGGGGTCTTTCTATGGCTACACCTTC; CDR3: CASSLGQGSFYGYTF
D: .; size: .; V: TRBV6-1; J: TRBJ1-3; DNA: TGTGCCAGCAGTGAAGGAGGGGCGATCTCTGGAAACACCATATATTTT; CDR3: CASSEGGAISGNTIYF
D: .; size: .; V: TRBV7-8; J: TRBJ1-2; DNA: TGTGCCAGCAGCCCAACTGCGAGCGGATATACTAACTATGGCTACACCTTC; CDR3: CASSPTASGYTNYGYTF
D: .; size: .; V: TRBV6-4; J: TRBJ2-2; DNA: TGTGCCAGCAGGCATGACGCGAACACCGGGGAGCTGTTTTTT; CDR3: CASRHDANTGELFF
D: .; size: .; V: TRBV7-9; J: TRBJ2-7; DNA: TGTGCCAGCAGCCGCGGACAGTCTAGCTCCTACGAGCAGTACTTC; CDR3: CASSRGQSSSYEQYF
D: .; size: .; V: TRBV11-2; J: TRBJ1-5; DNA: TGTGCCAGCAGCTTAAGTAGCAATCAGCCCCAGCATTTT; CDR3: CASSLSSNQPQHF
D: TRBD1; size: few; V: TRBV7-9; J: TRBJ1-1; DNA: TGTGCCAGCAGCCCTACAGGGGGCCTGGCTTTCTTT; CDR3: CASSPTGGLAFF
D: .; size: .; V: TRBV14; J: TRBJ2-4; DNA: TGTGCCAGCAGCCAAGCAAACATTCAGTACTTC; CDR3: CASSQANIQYF
D: .; size: .; V: TRBV2; J: TRBJ2-1; DNA: TGTGCCAGCAGTGCTCTCAACAATGAGCAGTTCTTC; CDR3: CASSALNNEQFF
D: .; size: .; V: TRBV7-2; J: TRBJ1-3; DNA: TGTGCCAGCAGCTTATTAGGGGGCTCTGGAAACACCATATATTTT; CDR3: CASSLLGGSGNTIYF
D: .; size: .; V: TRBV27; J: TRBJ2-2; DNA: TGTGCCAGCAGAATGGTTTTCTCCGGGGAGCTGTTTTTT; CDR3: CASRMVFSGELFF
D: .; size: once; V: TRBV18; J: TRBJ2-2; DNA: TGTGCCAGCTCACCCTTAGCGGCTCGGGACACCGGGGAGCTGTTTTTT; CDR3: CASSPLAARDTGELFF
D: TRBD1; size: .; V: TRBV7-2; J: TRBJ1-2; DNA: TGTGCCAGCAGCTTTGGACAGGCCGGGGGGGTCTATGGCTACACCTTC; CDR3: CASSFGQAGGVYGYTF
D: .; size: few; V: TRBV9; J: TRBJ1-1; DNA: TGTGCCAGCAGCCCCCCCGCAGGGGCCTCTGAAGCTTTCTTT; CDR3: CASSPPAGASEAFF
D: .; size: .; V: TRBV9; J: TRBJ2-5; DNA: TGTGCCAGCAGCGGCAGCGCATTCCAGGAGACCCAGTACTTC; CDR3: CASSGSAFQETQYF
D: .; size: .; V: TRBV19; J: TRBJ2-7; DNA: TGTGCCAGTAGTACCCCTTTGGGGGGACCCTCCTACGAGCAGTACTTC; CDR3: CASSTPLGGPSYEQYF
D: TRBD2; size: once; V: TRBV6-5; J: TRBJ2-7; DNA: TGTGCCAGCAGCATTCTAGCGGGCGAGCAGTACTTC; CDR3: CASSILAGEQYF
D: .; size: few; V: TRBV4-3; J: TRBJ2-7; DNA: TGCGCCAGCAGCCACAGGGCCGGAGGGCCCTACGAGCAGTACTTC; CDR3: CASSHRAGGPYEQYF
D: TRBD1; size: .; V: TRBV29-1; J: TRBJ2-7; DNA: TGCAGCGCTACGACAGGGGGCTCCTACGAGCAGTACTTC; CDR3: CSATTGGSYEQYF
D: .; size: .; V: TRBV5-8; J: TRBJ2-7; DNA: TGTGCCAGCAGCCGGGGGTACTCCTACGAGCAGTACTTC; CDR3: CASSRGYSYEQYF
D: TRBD1; size: .; V: TRBV6-1; J: TRBJ1-3; DNA: TGTGCCAGTAAAAGGGACAGGGAAGAAGGAAACACCATATATTTT; CDR3: CASKRDREEGNTIYF
D: .; size: .; V: TRBV18; J: TRBJ2-7; DNA: TGTGCCAGCTCACCGGACTCTGGGAACGAGCAGTACTTC; CDR3: CASSPDSGNEQYF
D: .; size: .; V: TRBV7-9; J: TRBJ1-2; DNA: TGTGCCAGCAGCTCTACGCAGGGCAGGAAGTATGGCTACACCTTC; CDR3: CASSSTQGRKYGYTF
D: .; size: once; V: TRBV5-4; J: TRBJ2-3; DNA: TGTGCCAGCAGCTTGTTTGGCACAGATACGCAGTATTTT; CDR3: CASSLFGTDTQYF
D: .; size: .; V: TRBV7-9; J: TRBJ2-1; DNA: TGTGCCAGCAGCCTAAGGGGGGGCGGAGGTTATGAGCAGTTCTTC; CDR3: CASSLRGGGGYEQFF
D: .; size: .; V: TRBV7-2; J: TRBJ2-7; DNA: TGTGCCAGCTTTACAGAAGTCTACGAGCAGTACTTC; CDR3: CASFTEVYEQYF
D: .; size: .; V: TRBV27; J: TRBJ2-7; DNA: TGTGCCAGCAGTTTAACGGAAAGGGGGAACTACGAGCAGTACTTC; CDR3: CASSLTERGNYEQYF
D: TRBD1; size: .; V: TRBV18; J: TRBJ2-5; DNA: TGTGCCAGCTCACCCCTGCACCGACAGGGGGCAGAGACCCAGTACTTC; CDR3: CASSPLHRQGAETQYF
D: .; size: .; V: TRBV7-6; J: TRBJ2-5; DNA: TGTGCCAGCAGCTTTCGGTCAGCAGAGACCCAGTACTTC; CDR3: CASSFRSAETQYF
D: TRBD1; size: .; V: TRBV29-1; J: TRBJ1-2; DNA: TGCAGCGTTGGCGACGGACAGGGTAAAAGGAACTATGGCTACACCTTC; CDR3: CSVGDGQGKRNYGYTF
D: .; size: .; V: TRBV9; J: TRBJ1-2; DNA: TGTGCCAGCAGCGTAGCTCCTAACTATGGCTACACCTTC; CDR3: CASSVAPNYGYTF
D: .; size: .; V: TRBV15; J: TRBJ2-7; DNA: TGTGCCACCAGCAGAGATTGGGACCGGGGTGAGCAGTACTTC; CDR3: CATSRDWDRGEQYF
D: .; size: .; V: TRBV10-3; J: TRBJ1-5; DNA: TGTGCCATCACCGCAGAGCGCAATCAGCCCCAGCATTTT; CDR3: CAITAERNQPQHF
D: TRBD1; size: few; V: TRBV5-3; J: TRBJ2-7; DNA: TGTGCCAGAAGTTACTTACAGGGACAGGGAAGCCCCGAACCCTTTTGCGAGCAGTACTTC; CDR3: CARSYLQGQGSPEPFCEQYF
D: TRBD2; size: .; V: TRBV4-3; J: TRBJ2-4; DNA: TGCGCCAGCAGCCAAGATTCCATTGGCGGCGGGGGGGGACGCACCAAAAACATTCAGTACTTC; CDR3: CASSQDSIGGGGGRTKNIQYF
D: .; size: once; V: TRBV30; J: TRBJ1-3; DNA: TGTGCCTGGAGTGTCCGGATCTCGGGAAACACCATATATTTT; CDR3: CAWSVRISGNTIYF
D: .; size: .; V: TRBV15; J: TRBJ2-5; DNA: TGTGCCACCAGCAGAGATCCCCAAGAGACCCAGTACTTC; CDR3: CATSRDPQETQYF
D: .; size: .; V: TRBV18; J: TRBJ2-3; DNA: TGTGCCAGCTCACCACCGGCAGGGGGGTTCTCAGATACGCAGTATTTT; CDR3: CASSPPAGGFSDTQYF
D: .; size: .; V: TRBV6-5; J: TRBJ1-1; DNA: TGTGCCAGCAAAGAAAGGAGGCTGAAGAACACTGAAGCTTTCTTT; CDR3: CASKERRLKNTEAFF
D: TRBD1; size: .; V: TRBV7-2; J: TRBJ2-5; DNA: TGTGCCAGCAGGACAGGGGGTTCCCAAGAGACCCAGTACTTC; CDR3: CASRTGGSQETQYF
D: TRBD1; size: .; V: TRBV10-3; J: TRBJ1-3; DNA: TGTGCCATCACCGGGACAGTGGGAAACACCATATATTTT; CDR3: CAITGTVGNTIYF
D: TRBD2; size: .; V: TRBV7-2; J: TRBJ2-5; DNA: TGTGCCAGCAGCTTAAACGGGAGGGCCGTCGTGGAGACCCAGTACTTC; CDR3: CASSLNGRAVVETQYF